This TCR beta chain was identified during a study of shared clonotypes between healthy human individuals. Study results and caveats: Unshared clonotypes carried lower generation probabilities than those common to all four donors.

With regard to this clone: What it binds is not known.

Every one of the donors was a Caucasian adult that lived in Nashville, Tennessee. The V end was cut by 1 base, the J end by 0 bases, with 12 bases between. CDR1 is SGHTA and CDR2 is FQGTGA in the germline V gene. This CDR3 spans 17 amino acids. Libraries were prepared by immunoSEQ multiplex PCR; TCRdb keeps only in-frame clonotypes and omits some of them. The sample has some 1,100,000 clones, approximately 80% seen once. The V gene is TRBV7-3, the J gene TRBJ2-2; D may be TRBD2 (5 bases). The sequence came from a man between 18 and 35 years old in good health. Some clones in this sample may be carry-over from other donors' samples. Specimen: memory CD4+ T cells from PBMCs. The subset: CD45RA-negative fraction. The CDR3 spells CASSLMGVQSNTGELFF. The CDR3, as DNA: TGTGCCAGCAGCTTAATGGGAGTTCAGTCGAACACCGGGGAGCTGTTTTTT.